This paragraph reports one T cell receptor beta chain. Sequenced by immunoSEQ multiplex PCR; TCRdb stores in-frame clones only, minus some. The data show some 270,000 clones, around 85% seen once. The data derive from a study of blood T cell repertoires in COVID-19. CDR3 length: 16 residues. V was cut by 0 bases and J by 0 bases, with 13 bases left in between. The germline V gene encodes CDR1 SGDLS and CDR2 YYNGEE. This clonotype was sampled from a woman aged 45-60 years with acute COVID-19. The chain carries TRBV9 and TRBJ2-7; D unresolved. The sequenced material came from PBMCs or T cells enriched from blood (not recorded which). CDR3 sequence reads: CASSVGASIDSYEQYF. DNA for the CDR3: TGTGCCAGCAGCGTAGGGGCGTCAATAGACTCCTACGAGCAGTACTTC.